These 32 T cell receptor beta chains came from one sample sequenced in a study of blood T cells in healthy people across ages (dated by TCRdb to about 2015). Libraries were prepared through 5' RACE. Instrument used: Illumina HiSeq 2500. The second PCR ran for about 6 to 12 cycles and used a J-beta primer mix along with a sample-barcoded 5' primer. TCRdb applied fastp at Q25 and MiXCR to the public reads, then kept only in-frame beta chains. One record per CDR3 amino acid sequence lists the most common genes and DNA. Here the sample has 950,000 to 1,200,000 distinct CDR3 sequences; about two fifths occur a single time. The top ten clones comprise roughly 14% of the sample. The source material was blood. These receptor sequences come from a man younger than 30 in good health.

This clonotype occurred many times. The chain carries TRBV7-2 and TRBJ2-1; D gene ambiguous. The CDR3 is made up of 12 amino acids. CDR1 is SGHTA, CDR2 FQGNSA, per germline. V lost 2 bases, J lost 10 bases, and 9 bases lay in between. The CDR3 sequence: CASSLLGSEQFF. The CDR3 coding sequence is TGTGCCAGCAGCTTATTAGGATCCGAGCAGTTCTTC. Full variable domain (remainder filled in from reference TRBV7-2 and TRBJ2-1): GAGVSQSPSNKVTEKGKDVELRCDPISGHTALYWYRQSLGQGLEFLIYFQGNSAPDKSGLPSDRFSAERTGGSVSTLTIQRTQQEDSAVYLCASSLLGSEQFFGPGTRLTVL.

The genes are TRBV6-1 and TRBJ2-3; the match to TRBD2 covers 16 bases. V was clipped by 3 bases and J by 4 bases; unmatched bases: 16. This CDR3 region has 21 residues. CDR1 is MNHNS, CDR2 SASEGT, per germline. The CDR3 reads CASSDPPQGTSGGARPDTQYF. DNA for the CDR3: TGTGCCAGCAGTGACCCTCCACAGGGGACTAGCGGGGGGGCACGCCCAGATACGCAGTATTTT.

This clonotype was detected ten times or more. The chain joins TRBV29-1 to TRBJ2-1; D remains ambiguous. CDR3 length: 12 amino acids. Per the germline V gene, CDR1 is SQVTM and CDR2 is ANQGSEA. Trimming removed 6 bases at V and 6 bases at J, with 12 bases between. CDR3 nucleotides: TGCAGCGTAAACACCGCAACCAATGAGCAGTTCTTC. This sequence encodes CSVNTATNEQFF.

The V call is TRBV4-3, the J call TRBJ2-5; D not certain. The CDR3 runs 18 residues. V shed 4 bases and J shed 5 bases, with 26 bases lying between them. Germline CDR1 reads LGHNA; CDR2 reads YSLEER. CDR3 DNA: TGCGCCAGCAGCCTGCACTGGGAACTCGACGAGTCCGACGAGACCCAGTACTTC. Its translation: CASSLHWELDESDETQYF.

This clonotype was counted only a few times. The V and J genes are TRBV12-3 or TRBV12-4 and TRBJ1-1; D uncertain. The V gene lost 4 bases and the J gene lost 3 bases, with 6 bases spanning the gap. The CDR3 spans 12 residues. DNA of the CDR3: TGTGCCAGCAGTTCCCAATACACTGAAGCTTTCTTT. Its protein product is CASSSQYTEAFF.

The chain joins TRBV27 to TRBJ2-5; 7 bases agree with TRBD1. There are 15 residues in the CDR3. The V and J ends lost 2 bases and 1 base, in that order; junction bases with no gene match: 4. CDR1 and CDR2 (germline): MNHEY, SMNVEV (reference sequence). CDR3 sequence (DNA): TGTGCCAGCAGTTTAACAGGGACAGCCCAAGAGACCCAGTACTTC. Translation: CASSLTGTAQETQYF.

V and J are TRBV7-9 and TRBJ2-1, with D perhaps matching TRBD2 (6 bases). This CDR3 region has 13 residues. CDR1 is SEHNR, CDR2 FQNEAQ, per germline (reference sequence). Between the trimmed V and J ends, which lost 6 bases and 12 bases, there was a span of 18 bases. DNA of the CDR3: TGTGCCAGCAGTTCGACCACGGGAGTCGCGCAGTTCTTC. Its translation is CASSSTTGVAQFF.

The chain combines TRBV6-2 or TRBV6-3 with TRBJ2-3, with 12 bases identical to TRBD2. This CDR3 is 16 amino acids long. Germline lookup yields CDR1 MNHEY and CDR2 SVGEGT. V shed 2 bases and J 3 bases; nucleotides not matched to a gene: 3. In DNA form, the CDR3 reads TGTGCCAGCAGTTACCGGACTAGCGGGGTTACAGATACGCAGTATTTT. This translates into CASSYRTSGVTDTQYF.

CDR3 DNA: TGTGCCAGCAGCTTAGATCGGGGGCGGATGCAAGAGACCCAGTACTTC. It codes for CASSLDRGRMQETQYF. The chain recombines TRBV7-2 with TRBJ2-5, with D perhaps TRBD1 or TRBD2 (6 bases each). The germline gives CDR1 SGHTA, CDR2 FQGNSA. Trimming took 1 base from V and 2 from J, leaving 14 bases between them. This CDR3 contains 16 residues.

This chain links TRBV7-2 with TRBJ1-5; D call uncertain. The CDR3 is made up of 14 amino acids. Trimming shortened V by 3 bases and J by 5 bases, and 11 bases separated the two germline ends. Germline lookup yields CDR1 SGHTA and CDR2 FQGNSA. CDR3 bases: TGTGCCAGCAGCTTTGTGGGCCCGTATCAGCCCCAGCATTTT. This gives the protein CASSFVGPYQPQHF.

This clonotype was seen a few times. The J gene is TRBJ2-7, the V gene TRBV27; D not resolved. Trimming left V 3 bases short and J 4 bases short, with 13 bases between. The CDR3 has 14 residues. CDR1 MNHEY and CDR2 SMNVEV come from the germline V gene (reference sequence). The CDR3 DNA reads as TGTGCCAGCAGTTTTGGCCGTCTTGGGTACGAGCAGTACTTC. It yields the protein CASSFGRLGYEQYF.

The rearrangement links TRBV7-6 to TRBJ2-2; D gene uncertain. Per the germline V gene, CDR1 is SGHVS and CDR2 is FNYEAQ. V gave up 3 bases and J gave up 0 bases, with 8 bases separating them. The CDR3 covers 15 residues. The CDR3 reads CASSFGPANTGELFF. As DNA, the CDR3 is TGTGCCAGCAGCTTCGGTCCGGCGAACACCGGGGAGCTGTTTTTT.

This chain connects TRBV3-1 to TRBJ1-4; the match to TRBD1 covers 9 bases. The CDR3 extends over 13 amino acids. Germline V CDR1 and CDR2: LGHDT, YNNKEL (reference sequence). Unmatched junction bases numbered 6, after V lost 10 bases and J lost 6 bases. The CDR3, as DNA: TGTGCCACTGGACAGGGGTTATATGAAAAACTGTTTTTT. It specifies CATGQGLYEKLFF.

The J gene is TRBJ2-1, the V gene TRBV25-1, with D possibly TRBD2 on 6 matching bases. Per germline, CDR1 MGHDK and CDR2 SYGVNS. V was pared by 4 bases and J by 0 bases, with 10 bases between. The length of the CDR3 is 15 residues. This chain's CDR3 is CASSAEGGSYNEQFF. The CDR3 DNA reads TGTGCCAGCAGTGCCGAGGGAGGCTCCTACAATGAGCAGTTCTTC.

The gene calls are TRBV7-3 and TRBJ1-1, with TRBD1 matching over 7 bases. Germline V gene lookup returns CDR1 SGHTA and CDR2 FQGTGA. V was pared by 6 bases and J by 7 bases, with 14 bases of the junction left unmatched. The CDR3 contains 15 residues. The CDR3 sequence: CASRSHRGRDREAFF. The CDR3 nucleotides read TGTGCCAGCAGGTCTCACAGGGGCAGAGATCGTGAAGCTTTCTTT.

J is TRBJ2-6 and V is TRBV29-1; no definite D call. Trimming took off 4 bases at V and 2 bases at J, with 15 bases between the two ends. This CDR3 comprises 16 residues. The germline V gene has CDR1 SQVTM and CDR2 ANQGSEA. The CDR3 region is CSVATVRLTGANVLTF. CDR3 bases: TGCAGCGTTGCTACCGTCCGCTTAACTGGGGCCAACGTCCTGACTTTC.

This clonotype was detected ten times or more. The CDR3 protein is CSASDSPRKGYTF. CDR3 sequence (DNA): TGCAGTGCGTCCGACAGCCCAAGAAAGGGCTACACCTTC. The V gene is TRBV20-1, the J gene TRBJ1-2, with D perhaps matching TRBD1 (5 bases). Germline CDR1 is DFQATT and CDR2 is SNEGSKA (reference sequence). CDR3 length equals 13 residues. The germline V and J ends were trimmed by 6 bases and 8 bases, with 19 bases remaining between them.

The chain employs TRBV5-1 and TRBJ2-1, with D unresolved. With the DNA end fitting TRBJ2-7 better, the J assignment may be wrong. Germline values: CDR1 SGHRS, CDR2 YFSETQ. This CDR3 region has 11 residues. CDR3 nucleotide sequence: TGCGCCAGCAGTACGGAGAATGAGCAGTACTTC. Translation gives CASSTENEQYF.

The chain is built from TRBV29-1 and TRBJ2-1; 8 bases fit TRBD2. CDR1 and CDR2 from the germline V gene are SQVTM and ANQGSEA. Unmatched junction bases numbered 14, after V lost 3 bases and J lost 4 bases. This CDR3 comprises 17 residues. CDR3 amino acids: CSVEGWRGASSYNEQFF. The CDR3 DNA follows: TGCAGCGTTGAGGGGTGGCGGGGGGCCTCAAGTTACAATGAGCAGTTCTTC.

The rearrangement uses TRBV5-6 and TRBJ2-1; 7 nucleotides agree with TRBD2. This CDR3 contains 12 residues. V lost 3 bases and J lost 8; bases outside the gene matches: 2. Germline assignment: CDR1 SGHDT and CDR2 YYEEEE. This chain's CDR3 is CASSSGGHEQFF. CDR3 DNA: TGTGCCAGCAGCTCGGGGGGACATGAGCAGTTCTTC.

This clonotype was picked up a small number of times. The genes are TRBV20-1 and TRBJ2-1; no firm D call. Trimming removed 1 base from V and 8 bases from J, with 6 bases in between. The CDR3 covers 11 residues. Germline V gives CDR1 DFQATT, CDR2 SNEGSKA (reference sequence). The CDR3 here is CSARVVDEQFF. DNA of the CDR3: TGCAGTGCTAGAGTCGTCGATGAGCAGTTCTTC.

In DNA form, the CDR3 reads TGCAGCGTTGAGGGCGCCGGCAGCATGAACACTGAAGCTTTCTTT. Translated, it gives CSVEGAGSMNTEAFF. The chain employs TRBV29-1 and TRBJ1-1; D ambiguous. There are 15 residues in the CDR3. CDR1 SQVTM and CDR2 ANQGSEA come from the germline V gene. V was pared by 3 bases and J by 0 bases, with 14 bases between.

This clonotype was counted between two and nine times. V usage is TRBV15 and J usage is TRBJ1-2; perhaps TRBD1 as D (6 bases). V was trimmed by 1 base and J by 8 bases, leaving 17 bases between them. The CDR3 consists of 15 residues. Germline V CDR1 and CDR2: LNHNV, YYDKDF (reference sequence). CDR3 protein: CATSRVGTRYFGYTF. The CDR3 DNA reads TGTGCCACCAGCAGAGTGGGGACACGGTATTTCGGCTACACCTTC.

J is TRBJ2-2 and V is TRBV5-1; D possibly uses TRBD1 or TRBD2 (5 bases each). V lost 4 bases and J 4 bases, leaving 17 bases between the germline ends. Germline CDR1 and CDR2: SGHRS and YFSETQ. The CDR3 runs 16 residues. DNA of the CDR3: TGCGCCAGCAGCCTTTCATGGGGGACGAGCACCGGGGAGCTGTTTTTT. Translating it yields CASSLSWGTSTGELFF.

The chain combines TRBV27 with TRBJ1-2; TRBD1 is a possible D gene (5 bases). The CDR3 length is 16 residues. The V gene's germline CDR1 is MNHEY and CDR2 SMNVEV (reference sequence). Trimming pared 4 bases from V and 7 bases from J, leaving 22 bases between. This CDR3 is CASSYQGTRLNGGYTF. CDR3 DNA: TGTGCCAGCAGTTACCAGGGCACGAGGTTAAACGGTGGCTACACCTTC.

This clonotype has ten or more counts. The rearrangement links TRBV4-3 to TRBJ1-1; tentative D call: TRBD1 (5 bases). Germline loops: CDR1 LGHNA, CDR2 YSLEER. Trimming stripped 2 bases from V and 2 bases from J, with 12 bases between. CDR3 size: 15 residues. CDR3 residues: CASSQRRGGNTEAFF. The CDR3 bases are TGCGCCAGCAGCCAACGTCGGGGGGGAAACACTGAAGCTTTCTTT.

The chain carries TRBV20-1 and TRBJ1-6, with 7 bases lining up with TRBD1. The CDR3 has 15 amino acids. CDR1 is DFQATT and CDR2 is SNEGSKA in the germline V gene (reference sequence). V was clipped by 0 bases and J by 7 bases; unmatched bases: 6. In DNA form, the CDR3 reads TGCAGTGCTAGAGATCTACAGGGGATAAATTCACCCCTCCACTTT. Translation: CSARDLQGINSPLHF.

This chain links TRBV7-9 with TRBJ2-1; tentatively, D is TRBD2 (5 bases). The V end was cut by 6 bases, the J end by 5 bases, with 17 bases between. Germline lookup yields CDR1 SEHNR and CDR2 FQNEAQ (reference sequence). The CDR3 sequence is 15 residues long. CDR3 coding DNA: TGTGCCAGCAGTCTTAAAGAGAGCGGAAACAATGAGCAGTTCTTC. Residues: CASSLKESGNNEQFF. Based on the CDR3 plus reference TRBV7-9 and TRBJ2-1, the full variable domain is DTGVSQNPRHKITKRGQNVTFRCDPISEHNRLYWYRQTLGQGPEFLTYFQNEAQLEKSRLLSDRFSAERPKGSFSTLEIQRTEQGDSAMYLCASSLKESGNNEQFFGPGTRLTVL.

The rearrangement joins TRBV12-3 or TRBV12-4 to TRBJ2-1; 9 bases fit TRBD1. After removal of 3 bases from V and 7 bases from J, the junction contained 7 bases not matched to a gene. There are 15 residues in the CDR3. The chain's CDR3 is CASSFVGTGSNEQFF. The CDR3 nucleotides read TGTGCCAGCAGTTTCGTCGGGACAGGGTCGAATGAGCAGTTCTTC.

The CDR3, as DNA: TGTGCCAGCAGTTACTCGAGCCCAGGGGCCTACAATGAGCAGTTCTTC. Its protein product is CASSYSSPGAYNEQFF. This chain links TRBV6-6 with TRBJ2-1, with D possibly TRBD1 on 6 matching bases. The germline gives CDR1 MNHNY, CDR2 SVGAGI (reference sequence). The CDR3 contains 16 residues. The V end was cut by 0 bases, the J end by 2 bases, with 11 bases between.

This clonotype has only a few counts. This rearrangement joins TRBV21-1 to TRBJ1-5. TRBV21-1 represents a pseudogene. The CDR3 is 15 amino acids. DNA of the CDR3: TGTGCCAGCAGCACCTTATCCTGGGCAAATCAGCCCCAGCATTTT. Amino acid sequence: CASSTLSWANQPQHF.

Only a few counts were recorded for this clonotype. The gene calls are TRBV5-1 and TRBJ2-1, with 7 bases that match TRBD1. The V gene's germline CDR1 is SGHRS and CDR2 YFSETQ. The CDR3 is made up of 15 amino acids. CDR3 in amino acids: CATGANPGGYNEQFF. For the CDR3, the DNA is TGCGCAACGGGTGCGAACCCAGGGGGATACAATGAGCAGTTCTTC.